Below are 22 T cell receptor beta chains sequenced from a single sample in a study of PD-1 blockade in classical Hodgkin lymphoma. TCRdb keeps only in-frame clones here, not all; method: immunoSEQ multiplex PCR. The profile shows some 2,500 clones, 72% of them singletons. Each patient relapsed following autologous stem cell transplantation, and prior brentuximab vedotin exposure differed. After PBMCs were thawed, their CD8+ T cells were isolated by magnetic negative selection. The starting material was CD8+ T cells from blood, obtained at baseline. The receptors were gathered from a human donor with classical Hodgkin lymphoma.

CDR3 bases: TGTGCCACCAGCGGGACTAGCGGGAGTTTAGATACGCAGTATTTT. Its protein is CATSGTSGSLDTQYF. The gene calls are TRBV15 and TRBJ2-3, with 14 bases that match TRBD2. With V trimmed by 5 bases and J by 5 bases, 3 bases remained unmatched. The germline V gene has CDR1 LNHNV and CDR2 YYDKDF (reference sequence). The CDR3 is 15 amino acids.

The V and J genes are TRBV2 and TRBJ2-6, with 7 bases identical to TRBD1. CDR1 and CDR2 (germline): SNHLY, FYNNEI. The trim removed 9 bases at V and 0 bases at J, leaving 8 bases unmatched. This CDR3 contains 16 residues. The CDR3 bases are TGTGCCAGTTGGGACAGCTATTCCTCTGGGGCCAACGTCCTGACTTTC. Residues: CASWDSYSSGANVLTF.

This chain uses TRBV27 with TRBJ2-3; 10 bases are shared with TRBD2. The CDR3 loop spans 17 amino acids. Germline lookup yields CDR1 MNHEY and CDR2 SMNVEV (reference sequence). V trimming: 1 base; J trimming: 0 bases; junction bases outside the gene matches: 4. CDR3 loop: CASSLYTSGTSTDTQYF. CDR3 in DNA: TGTGCCAGCAGTTTATATACTAGCGGGACTAGCACAGATACGCAGTATTTT.

The genes are TRBV9 and TRBJ2-3; D gene ambiguous. Germline V gene lookup returns CDR1 SGDLS and CDR2 YYNGEE. V gave up 0 bases and J gave up 3 bases, with 20 bases separating them. The CDR3 runs to 18 residues. The chain's CDR3 is CASSVDRIQLRFTDTQYF. The DNA for the CDR3 is TGTGCCAGCAGCGTAGACAGAATTCAACTACGATTTACAGATACGCAGTATTTT.

CDR3: CASSVRADENYGYTF. DNA for the CDR3: TGTGCCAGCAGCGTACGGGCAGACGAGAACTATGGCTACACCTTC. This chain links TRBV9 with TRBJ1-2; D call uncertain. The CDR3 totals 15 residues. V lost 1 base, J lost 2 bases, and 12 bases lay in between. Germline loops: CDR1 SGDLS, CDR2 YYNGEE. Full variable domain (missing parts from reference TRBV9 and TRBJ1-2): DSGVTQTPKHLITATGQRVTLRCSPRSGDLSVYWYQQSLDQGLQFLIQYYNGEERAKGNILERFSAQQFPDLHSELNLSSLELGDSALYFCASSVRADENYGYTFGSGTRLTVV.

A few counts support this clone. The CDR3 region is CASSFGQRGRYEQYF. CDR3 coding DNA: TGTGCCAGCAGCTTCGGTCAGCGGGGCCGCTACGAGCAGTACTTC. V gene TRBV5-6 combines with J gene TRBJ2-7; 7 bases are a match to TRBD2. This CDR3 comprises 15 residues. The germline CDR1 and CDR2 sequences are SGHDT and YYEEEE. V dropped 2 bases and J dropped 3; count of bases not matched to a gene: 8.

This rearrangement joins TRBV29-1 to TRBJ2-7; no clear D gene. Germline V gene sequence: CDR1 SQVTM, CDR2 ANQGSEA. This CDR3 region has 11 residues. V dropped 5 bases and J dropped 6 bases, with 11 bases sitting between them. The CDR3 DNA reads TGCAGCGTTAAAGGGTCACCCGAGCAGTACTTC. This encodes CSVKGSPEQYF.

Comment on this clone: This specimen includes other DNA sequences encoding the same CDR3. This chain connects TRBV27 to TRBJ2-5; D unresolved. From germline, CDR1 is MNHEY and CDR2 SMNVEV (reference sequence). The V end was cut by 8 bases, the J end by 3 bases, with 7 bases between. This CDR3 has 11 amino acids. CDR3 sequence (DNA): TGTGCCAGCGGACGAAAAGAGACCCAGTACTTC. Protein sequence: CASGRKETQYF.

The rearrangement links TRBV7-8 to TRBJ1-5, with a possible D match to TRBD1 (6 bases). V gave up 5 bases and J gave up 4 bases, with 18 bases separating them. This CDR3 has 16 residues. Germline V gives CDR1 SGHVS, CDR2 FQNEAQ. CDR3 residues: CASSIRDTGKNQPQHF. DNA for the CDR3: TGTGCCAGCAGCATCAGGGACACAGGGAAGAATCAGCCCCAGCATTTT. The full variable domain, with the rest looked up from reference TRBV7-8 and TRBJ1-5, is GAGVSQSPRYKVAKRGQDVALRCDPISGHVSLFWYQQALGQGPEFLTYFQNEAQLDKSGLPSDRFFAERPEGSVSTLKIQRTQQEDSAVYLCASSIRDTGKNQPQHFGDGTRLSIL.

By frequency in the sample, this clone is large. The chain combines TRBV4-1 with TRBJ2-7, with 7 nucleotides matching TRBD1. Germline V gene sequence: CDR1 MGHRA, CDR2 YSYEKL. With V trimmed by 1 base and J by 3 bases, 6 bases remained unmatched. This CDR3 spans 15 amino acids. CDR3 nucleotide sequence: TGCGCCAGCAGCCAAGGTTTTACAGGGGTCTACGAGCAGTACTTC. Its protein product is CASSQGFTGVYEQYF.

The J gene is TRBJ1-2, the V gene TRBV5-4; TRBD1 matches at 9 bases. The CDR3 sequence is 15 residues long. J was trimmed by 3 bases and V by 5 bases; bases with no gene match: 8. Germline CDR1 SGHNT, CDR2 YYREEE (reference sequence). The CDR3 region is CASRTTGGAYYGYTF. The CDR3 DNA sequence: TGTGCCAGCAGGACTACAGGGGGCGCTTACTATGGCTACACCTTC.

The rearrangement uses TRBV4-1 and TRBJ2-6; D assignment may be TRBD1 or TRBD2 (5 bases each). Trimming stripped 8 bases from V and 0 bases from J, with 11 bases between. This CDR3 region has 15 residues. Germline loops: CDR1 MGHRA, CDR2 YSYEKL. CDR3 bases: TGCGCCAGCGGGGACCCAAGCTCTGGGGCCAACGTCCTGACTTTC. It encodes CASGDPSSGANVLTF.

This CDR3 reads CASSVAQSRPGANVLTF. DNA for the CDR3: TGTGCCAGCAGCGTAGCCCAGTCTCGCCCAGGGGCCAACGTCCTGACTTTC. The gene calls are TRBV9 and TRBJ2-6, with D uncertain. This CDR3 has 17 amino acids. Between the trimmed V and J ends, which lost 0 bases and 4 bases, there was a span of 14 bases. CDR1 is SGDLS and CDR2 is YYNGEE in the germline V gene. Full variable domain (outside the CDR3, taken from reference TRBV9 and TRBJ2-6): DSGVTQTPKHLITATGQRVTLRCSPRSGDLSVYWYQQSLDQGLQFLIQYYNGEERAKGNILERFSAQQFPDLHSELNLSSLELGDSALYFCASSVAQSRPGANVLTFGAGSRLTVL.

The chain combines TRBV28 with TRBJ2-7; D assignment may be TRBD1 or TRBD2 (7 bases each). The V and J ends lost 3 bases and 2 bases respectively, with 11 bases between them. Germline V gene data show CDR1 as MDHEN and CDR2 as SYDVKM. The CDR3 length is 14 residues. The CDR3 region is CASSFQGGTYEQYF. CDR3 in DNA: TGTGCCAGCAGTTTCCAGGGGGGGACCTACGAGCAGTACTTC.

This chain connects TRBV7-6 to TRBJ2-2; D is ambiguous. The CDR3 has 14 residues. V lost 1 base to trimming and J lost 3 bases, with 6 bases between them. Germline-derived CDR1 and CDR2 are SGHVS and FNYEAQ. Here the CDR3 reads CASSLGPYTGELFF. The CDR3 DNA sequence: TGTGCCAGCAGCTTAGGGCCTTACACCGGGGAGCTGTTTTTT.

The chain couples TRBV28 to TRBJ2-1; TRBD1 matches at 7 bases. J was trimmed by 4 bases and V by 0 bases; bases with no gene match: 3. The length of the CDR3 is 15 residues. Germline V CDR1 and CDR2: MDHEN, SYDVKM. CDR3 nucleotide sequence: TGTGCCAGCAGTTTATGGGGACAGAGTTACAATGAGCAGTTCTTC. Translation gives CASSLWGQSYNEQFF.

The chain joins TRBV19 to TRBJ2-7; tentatively, D is TRBD1 (5 bases). CDR3 length: 14 amino acids. Germline V gene data show CDR1 as LNHDA and CDR2 as SQIVND (reference sequence). V was clipped by 3 bases and J by 1 base, with 10 bases between them. Here the CDR3 reads CASSILPGSYEQYF. CDR3 nucleotides: TGTGCCAGTAGTATTCTTCCAGGGTCCTACGAGCAGTACTTC.

This chain uses TRBV7-8 with TRBJ2-5; 10 bases fit TRBD1. V lost 1 base and J lost 5; bases outside the gene matches: 10. Germline V lookup: CDR1 SGHVS, CDR2 FQNEAQ. This CDR3 is built from 17 residues. CDR3 nucleotide sequence: TGTGCCAGCAGCTTAGAGGAATTGGGACAGGGGCAGGAGACCCAGTACTTC. It specifies CASSLEELGQGQETQYF.

V and J are TRBV7-6 and TRBJ1-2; TRBD1 might be the D (6 bases). V was pared by 5 bases and J by 8 bases, with 27 bases between. The CDR3 length is 17 residues. The germline CDR1 and CDR2 sequences are SGHVS and FNYEAQ. In nucleotides, the CDR3 is TGTGCCAGCAGCCCGTATATCGCCCTTCAGGGGTTTAGGGGCTACACCTTC. Protein: CASSPYIALQGFRGYTF.

The CDR3 sequence is CASSLGGLSYNEQFF. The DNA for the CDR3 is TGTGCCAGCAGTTTAGGGGGGCTCTCCTACAATGAGCAGTTCTTC. J is TRBJ2-1 and V is TRBV27; D might be TRBD1 or TRBD2, each matching 6 bases. V was trimmed by 2 bases and J by 0 bases, leaving 8 bases between them. Germline CDR1 is MNHEY and CDR2 is SMNVEV (reference sequence). CDR3 length equals 15 residues.

This clone was recorded only once. The J gene is TRBJ1-4, the V gene TRBV11-2, with a tentative D call TRBD1 (6 bases). This CDR3 region has 16 residues. Trimming removed 5 bases at V and 7 bases at J, with 20 bases between. Per germline, CDR1 SGHAT and CDR2 FQNNGV. CDR3 loop: CASSPGEGRKREKLFF. In nucleotides, the CDR3 is TGTGCCAGCAGCCCAGGGGAGGGCCGTAAGCGTGAAAAACTGTTTTTT.

This clone was observed a few times. This chain uses TRBV6-1 with TRBJ2-6, with 8 bases identical to TRBD1. J lost 1 base, V lost 1 base, and 6 bases had no gene match. Germline-derived CDR1 and CDR2 are MNHNS and SASEGT. This CDR3 has 18 amino acids. CDR3 sequence reads: CASSEEAGGSSGANVLTF. CDR3 nucleotide sequence: TGTGCCAGCAGTGAAGAAGCAGGGGGCTCTTCTGGGGCCAACGTCCTGACTTTC.